These 17 T cell receptor beta chains share one sample of origin, sequenced in a study of Graves' ophthalmopathy and Graves' hyperthyroidism listed by TCRdb under 2018. The sequencing machine was an Illumina HiSeq 2000. TCR beta CDR3 regions were amplified from RNA transcripts for repertoire sequencing. HTBI primers and the Qiagen OneStep RT-PCR kit were used in a first-round RT-PCR, which was followed by a second-round multiplex PCR, size selection and purification. The public reads were reanalyzed by TCRdb: fastp trimming at Q25, MiXCR alignment, in-frame beta chains only. All rows with the same CDR3 protein become a single entry with the most common DNA and genes. This sample comprises 560,000 or so distinct CDR3 sequences, roughly 39% of them detected only once. The ten largest clones add up to about 4% of the sample. Sequenced sample: peripheral blood or thyroid tissue (not recorded which). Receptors were obtained from an adult man with Graves' hyperthyroidism.

This clonotype was found many times. In nucleotides, the CDR3 is TGCAGCGTTGAAGTTCAGGGGCGCCGGGGACTATTGACCTACGAGCAGTACTTC. It encodes CSVEVQGRRGLLTYEQYF. This rearrangement joins TRBV29-1 to TRBJ2-7, with a tentative D call TRBD2 (7 bases). This CDR3 is 18 amino acids long. V lost 1 base and J lost 2, with 24 bases in between. Per germline, CDR1 SQVTM and CDR2 ANQGSEA.

The chain uses TRBV10-3 and TRBJ1-2; a weak D match, TRBD1 (6 bases). Germline V lookup: CDR1 ENHRY, CDR2 SYGVKD. The CDR3 loop spans 13 amino acids. The V end lost 7 bases, the J end lost 6 bases, and 15 bases lay between the germline ends. Here the CDR3 DNA reads TGTGCCATCACCCAACAGGGTGAAGATGGCTACACCTTC. Translation gives CAITQQGEDGYTF.

The V call is TRBV2, the J call TRBJ2-5; 11 nucleotides align to TRBD1. The closer fit of TRBJ2-1 to the DNA end suggests the J call may be wrong. Looked up from germline, CDR1 is SNHLY and CDR2 is FYNNEI. The CDR3 runs to 15 residues. The CDR3 DNA is TGTGCCAGCAGAGACCGGGACAGGGGGAACAGAGAGCAGTTCTTC. This encodes CASRDRDRGNREQFF.

Concerning this clonotype: The CDR3 carries no conserved terminal phenylalanine or tryptophan, so it likely arises from a read error. Because the CDR3's place on the DNA is in doubt, the DNA is left out and the CDR3 is given as listed by TCRdb. The chain has TRBV10-3 and TRBJ2-2. The length of the CDR3 is 11 amino acids, counting both ends. Germline V lookup: CDR1 ENHRY, CDR2 SYGVKD. CDR3 amino acids: CAISETLTVFS.

This clonotype was seen only once. This chain uses TRBV15 with TRBJ2-7; D perhaps matches TRBD1 (6 bases). The CDR3 spans 17 residues. Per germline, CDR1 LNHNV and CDR2 YYDKDF (reference sequence). The ends were cut back, 0 bases at V and 3 bases at J, with 18 bases in the middle. The CDR3 DNA follows: TGTGCCACCAGCAGAGATCGGGGCAGGGGAGTGGGCTACGAGCAGTACTTC. Its translation is CATSRDRGRGVGYEQYF.

As for this clonotype: A much larger clonotype is one base distant, so this may be a read error. The genes are TRBV6-5 and TRBJ2-7; TRBD1 matches 8 bases. The closer fit of TRBJ2-1 to the DNA end suggests the J call may be wrong. The CDR3 is made up of 15 amino acids. Germline V gene sequence: CDR1 MNHEY, CDR2 SVGAGI. For the CDR3, the DNA is TGTGCCAGCAGTTACGGCCCCAGGGGGCGCGTCGAGCAGTTCTTC. It encodes CASSYGPRGRVEQFF.

This rearrangement joins TRBV29-1 to TRBJ2-7, with 9 bases aligning to TRBD1. The germline V gene has CDR1 SQVTM and CDR2 ANQGSEA. The CDR3 runs 13 residues. Trimming cost V 5 bases and J 1 base; bases outside gene matches: 3. CDR3 amino acids: CSVRGTGSYEQYF. The CDR3 nucleotides are TGCAGCGTTCGCGGGACAGGGTCCTACGAGCAGTACTTC.

Many counts were recorded for this clonotype. The chain links TRBV6-2 or TRBV6-3 to TRBJ1-5; D is possibly TRBD1 (5 bases). The CDR3 sequence is 14 residues long. CDR1 MNHEY and CDR2 SVGEGT come from the germline V gene. V was pared by 4 bases and J by 6 bases, with 13 bases between. CDR3 protein: CASSFGGSGQPQHF. CDR3 coding DNA: TGTGCCAGCAGTTTTGGGGGATCTGGTCAGCCCCAGCATTTT.

The table lists this clonotype with many counts. The V call is TRBV20-1, the J call TRBJ1-6; D call uncertain. Germline V gives CDR1 DFQATT, CDR2 SNEGSKA (reference sequence). CDR3 length: 14 amino acids. V lost 3 bases, J lost 12 bases, and 18 bases lay in between. CDR3 DNA: TGCAGTGCTAGCGTAGTGGGAGCCCCAGGACCCCTCCACTTT. It encodes CSASVVGAPGPLHF.

Of note for this clonotype: One end of the junction varies from germline; a read error may be responsible. The V and J genes are TRBV25-1 and TRBJ2-7, with a tentative D call TRBD1 (5 bases). From germline, CDR1 is MGHDK and CDR2 SYGVNS. The CDR3 is 15 amino acids. CDR3 amino acids: CASSQAARDSYVQYF. The CDR3, as DNA: TGTGCCAGCAGCCAAGCCGCCAGGGATAGCTACGTGCAGTACTTC.

The sample holds many counts of this clonotype. A read error may account for a junction end that differs from germline. The chain combines TRBV5-1 with TRBJ2-7; D gene unclear. The CDR3 has 13 amino acids. Germline CDR1 SGHRS, CDR2 YFSETQ. CDR3 sequence reads: CASSLGAGYEQYF. In nucleotides, the CDR3 is TGTGCCAGCAGCTTAGGTGCAGGCTACGAGCAGTACTTC.

This clonotype was detected only a few times. The chain uses TRBV7-9 and TRBJ1-4; 7 positions match TRBD1. Unmatched junction bases numbered 3, after V lost 5 bases and J lost 0 bases. The V gene's germline CDR1 is SEHNR and CDR2 FQNEAQ (reference sequence). The CDR3 length is 15 residues. DNA for the CDR3: TGTGCCAGCAGCCCGACAGGGACAACTAATGAAAAACTGTTTTTT. Translating it yields CASSPTGTTNEKLFF. Supplemented by reference TRBV7-9 and TRBJ1-4, the full variable domain reads DTGVSQNPRHKITKRGQNVTFRCDPISEHNRLYWYRQTLGQGPEFLTYFQNEAQLEKSRLLSDRFSAERPKGSFSTLEIQRTEQGDSAMYLCASSPTGTTNEKLFFGSGTQLSVL.

V and J are TRBV19 and TRBJ2-7, with no clear D. Germline-derived CDR1 and CDR2 are LNHDA and SQIVND (reference sequence). This CDR3 region has 16 residues. V lost 3 bases to trimming and J lost 0 bases, with 15 bases between them. The CDR3 region is CASSISARISSYEQYF. In nucleotides, the CDR3 is TGTGCCAGTAGTATCTCCGCGAGAATAAGCTCCTACGAGCAGTACTTC.

The V gene is TRBV25-1, the J gene TRBJ1-2, with D possibly matching TRBD1 (6 bases). This CDR3 has 17 residues. Per germline, CDR1 MGHDK and CDR2 SYGVNS. Trimming removed 6 bases at V and 3 bases at J, with 23 bases between. CDR3 bases: TGTGCCAGCAGCTATGGAACAGGGTCCGTTCCTTACTATGGCTACACCTTC. Its protein product is CASSYGTGSVPYYGYTF.

V gene TRBV10-2 combines with J gene TRBJ2-5; 10 positions agree with TRBD2. Trimming took 0 bases from V and 1 from J; bases not matched to a gene: 11. CDR1 is WSHSY and CDR2 is SAAADI in the germline V gene. CDR3 length equals 19 residues. CDR3 nucleotide sequence: TGCGCCAGCAGTGAGTCAGGAGTAGCGGGGGGACTACTCCAAGAGACCCAGTACTTC. This codes for CASSESGVAGGLLQETQYF.

As concerns this clonotype: The limits of the CDR3 on the DNA are not certain, so only TCRdb's listed CDR3 is given. The gene calls are TRBV2 and TRBJ2-6. The CDR3 totals 17 residues, both ends included. Germline CDR1 is SNHLY and CDR2 is FYNNEI. The CDR3 here is CASGINIQYFGANVLTF.

The sample holds many counts of this clonotype. The rearrangement links TRBV7-8 to TRBJ2-5; 8 bases match TRBD2. Per the germline V gene, CDR1 is SGHVS and CDR2 is FQNEAQ. The CDR3 totals 16 residues. V shed 1 base, J shed 5 bases, and the junction held 9 bases outside the gene matches. In nucleotides, the CDR3 is TGTGCCAGCAGCTTAGATGGGGAGGGACTAGTGGAGACCCAGTACTTC. It yields the protein CASSLDGEGLVETQYF.